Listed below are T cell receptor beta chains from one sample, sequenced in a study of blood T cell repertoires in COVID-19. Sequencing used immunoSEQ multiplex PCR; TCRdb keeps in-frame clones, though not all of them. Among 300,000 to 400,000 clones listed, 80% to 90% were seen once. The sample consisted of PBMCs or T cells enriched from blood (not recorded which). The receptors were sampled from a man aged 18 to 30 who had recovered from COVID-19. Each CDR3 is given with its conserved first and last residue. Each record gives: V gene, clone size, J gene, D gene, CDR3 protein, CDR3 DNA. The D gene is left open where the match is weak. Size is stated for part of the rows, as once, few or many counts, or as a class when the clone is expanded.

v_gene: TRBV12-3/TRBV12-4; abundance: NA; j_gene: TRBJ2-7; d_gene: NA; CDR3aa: CASSFTQSYEQYF; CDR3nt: TGTGCCAGCAGTTTTACACAGTCCTACGAGCAGTACTTC
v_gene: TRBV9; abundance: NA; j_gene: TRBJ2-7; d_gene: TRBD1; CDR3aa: CASSATGTGGSAQYF; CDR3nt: TGTGCCAGCAGCGCTACCGGGACAGGGGGCTCCGCGCAGTACTTC
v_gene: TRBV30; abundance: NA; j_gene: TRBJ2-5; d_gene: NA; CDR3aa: CAWSSGETQYF; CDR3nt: TGTGCCTGGAGTTCGGGAGAGACCCAGTACTTC
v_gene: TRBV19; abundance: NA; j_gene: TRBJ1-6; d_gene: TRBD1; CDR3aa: CASSAQGARSPLHF; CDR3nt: TGTGCCAGTAGTGCCCAGGGGGCGCGTTCACCCCTCCACTTT
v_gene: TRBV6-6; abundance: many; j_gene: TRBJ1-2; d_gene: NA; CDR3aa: CASAPEGARFGYTF; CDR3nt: TGTGCCAGCGCACCGGAGGGCGCCCGTTTTGGCTACACCTTC
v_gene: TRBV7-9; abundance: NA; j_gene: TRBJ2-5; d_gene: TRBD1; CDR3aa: CASSRRRDRGRETQYF; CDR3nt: TGTGCCAGCAGCCGAAGAAGGGACAGGGGGCGAGAGACCCAGTACTTC
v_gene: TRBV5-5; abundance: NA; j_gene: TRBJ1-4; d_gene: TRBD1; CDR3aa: CASSLVGQGVTNEKLFF; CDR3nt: TGTGCCAGCAGCTTGGTGGGACAGGGGGTGACTAATGAAAAACTGTTTTTT
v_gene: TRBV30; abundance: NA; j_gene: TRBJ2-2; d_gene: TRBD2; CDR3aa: CAWRGLAVGGELFF; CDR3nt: TGTGCCTGGAGGGGACTAGCGGTTGGCGGGGAGCTGTTTTTT
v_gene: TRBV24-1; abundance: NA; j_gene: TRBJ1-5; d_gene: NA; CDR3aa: CATSSSYSNQPQHF; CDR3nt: TGTGCCACCAGTTCCAGTTATAGCAATCAGCCCCAGCATTTT
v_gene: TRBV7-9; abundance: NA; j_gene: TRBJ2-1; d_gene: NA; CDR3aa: CASIPGGGNNEQFF; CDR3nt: TGTGCCAGCATCCCCGGCGGCGGGAACAATGAGCAGTTCTTC
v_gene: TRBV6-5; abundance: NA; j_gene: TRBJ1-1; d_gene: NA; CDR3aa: CASSFPGEHTEAFF; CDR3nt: TGTGCCAGCAGTTTCCCGGGGGAGCACACTGAAGCTTTCTTT
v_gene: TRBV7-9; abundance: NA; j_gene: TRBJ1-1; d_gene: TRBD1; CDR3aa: CASSSGQGDTEAFF; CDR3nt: TGTGCCAGCAGCTCAGGACAGGGAGACACTGAAGCTTTCTTT
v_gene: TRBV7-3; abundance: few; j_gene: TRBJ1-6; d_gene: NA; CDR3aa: CASSLMAGSPLHF; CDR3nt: TGTGCCAGCAGCTTAATGGCGGGTTCACCCCTCCACTTT
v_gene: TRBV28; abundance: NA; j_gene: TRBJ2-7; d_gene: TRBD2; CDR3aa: CASSLAALGGRSDEQYF; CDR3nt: TGTGCCAGCAGTTTGGCGGCATTAGGCGGGAGGTCAGACGAGCAGTACTTC
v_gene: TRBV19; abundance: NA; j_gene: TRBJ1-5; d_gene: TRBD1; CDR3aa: CASSGYGQGPNQPQHF; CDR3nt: TGTGCCAGTAGTGGGTACGGACAGGGCCCTAATCAGCCCCAGCATTTT
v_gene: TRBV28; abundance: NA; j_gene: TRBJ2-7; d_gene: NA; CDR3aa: CASSPPWGDEQYF; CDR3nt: TGTGCCAGCAGTCCCCCGTGGGGGGACGAGCAGTACTTC
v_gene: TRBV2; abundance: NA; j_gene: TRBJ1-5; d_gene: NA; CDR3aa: CASRTGRVSNQPQHF; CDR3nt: TGTGCCAGCAGAACAGGAAGGGTGAGCAATCAGCCCCAGCATTTT
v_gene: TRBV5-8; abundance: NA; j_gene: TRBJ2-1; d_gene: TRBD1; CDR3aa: CASSRNPGQGHNEQFF; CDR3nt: TGTGCCAGCAGCCGAAACCCGGGACAGGGTCACAATGAGCAGTTCTTC
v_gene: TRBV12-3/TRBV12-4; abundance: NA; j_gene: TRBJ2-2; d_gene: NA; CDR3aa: CASTLGWGELFF; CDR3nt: TGTGCCAGCACCCTCGGGTGGGGGGAGCTGTTTTTT
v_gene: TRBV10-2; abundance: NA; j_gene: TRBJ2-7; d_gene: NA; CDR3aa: CASSEHPGIEQYF; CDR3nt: TGCGCCAGCTCAGAACATCCAGGGATCGAGCAGTACTTC
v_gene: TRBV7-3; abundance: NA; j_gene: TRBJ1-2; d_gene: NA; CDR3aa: CASSPGGTGNYGYTF; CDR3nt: TGTGCCAGCAGCCCAGGAGGCACGGGCAACTATGGCTACACCTTC
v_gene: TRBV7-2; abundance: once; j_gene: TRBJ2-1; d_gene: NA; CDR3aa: CASSLESSYEQFF; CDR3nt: TGTGCCAGCAGCTTAGAAAGTAGTTATGAGCAGTTCTTC
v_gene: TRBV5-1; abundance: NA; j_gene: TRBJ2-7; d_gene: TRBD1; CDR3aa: CASSSQGRDEQYF; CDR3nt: TGCGCCAGCAGCTCACAGGGGCGGGACGAGCAGTACTTC
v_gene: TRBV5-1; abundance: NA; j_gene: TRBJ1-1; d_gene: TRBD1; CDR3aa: CASSLPGTDNEAFF; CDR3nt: TGCGCCAGCAGCTTGCCTGGGACAGACAATGAAGCTTTCTTT
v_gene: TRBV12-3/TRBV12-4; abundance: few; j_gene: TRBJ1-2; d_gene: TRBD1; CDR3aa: CASSAGTGNGYTF; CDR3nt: TGTGCCAGCAGTGCCGGGACAGGGAACGGCTACACCTTC
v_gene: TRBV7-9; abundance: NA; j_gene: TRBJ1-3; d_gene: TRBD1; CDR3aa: CASSPGDRAGNTIYF; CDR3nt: TGTGCCAGCAGCCCAGGGGACAGGGCTGGAAACACCATATATTTT
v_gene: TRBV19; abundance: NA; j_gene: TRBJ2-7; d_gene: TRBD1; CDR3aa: CASSMDRGDEQYF; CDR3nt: TGTGCCAGTAGTATGGACAGGGGGGACGAGCAGTACTTC
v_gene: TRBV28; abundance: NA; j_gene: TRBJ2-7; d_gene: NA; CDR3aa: CASSLRYEQYF; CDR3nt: TGTGCCAGCAGTTTACGCTACGAGCAGTACTTC
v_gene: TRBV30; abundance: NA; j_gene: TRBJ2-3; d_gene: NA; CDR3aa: CAWSVGSSYTDTQYF; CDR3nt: TGTGCCTGGAGTGTTGGCTCTAGCTACACAGATACGCAGTATTTT